The clone carrying this T cell receptor beta chain was detected only a few times. These data originate in a study of cytomegalovirus exposure and HLA in healthy donors. In germline, CDR1 is MNHEY, CDR2 SMNVEV (reference sequence). The CDR3 is 15 amino acids. J was trimmed by 5 bases and V by 3 bases; bases with no gene match: 8. The PCR used 60 Vbeta and 13 Jbeta primers. The table came from immunoSEQ multiplex PCR; TCRdb's copy has only in-frame clones and leaves some out. The sample consists of about 110,000 clones, 13% to 15% of them appearing once. The chain links TRBV27 to TRBJ2-5; TRBD2 aligns across 8 bases. The receptor was isolated from a female donor in good health and CMV-seronegative. Material: PBMCs. Here the CDR3 reads CASSFQGLVLETQYF. The CDR3 DNA sequence: TGTGCCAGCAGTTTCCAGGGACTAGTGTTGGAGACCCAGTACTTC.